Listed here is a single TCR beta chain. The sample originates from a study of neoadjuvant anti-PD-1 for oral cavity cancer. The CDR3 length is 17 residues. CDR1 SGHRS and CDR2 YFSETQ come from the germline V gene. V lost 0 bases and J lost 1; bases outside the gene matches: 9. The method was immunoSEQ multiplex PCR; TCRdb's version includes in-frame clones alone and lacks a portion of them. The sample consists of 14,000 or so clones, about 65% of them appearing once. The material was PBMCs, obtained before nivolumab (anti-PD-1) treatment. The TCR sequence derives from a person aged 35 to 85 with oral cavity squamous cell carcinoma. V usage is TRBV5-1 and J usage is TRBJ2-7; 8 positions agree with TRBD1. CDR3 loop: CASSLDGPGGASYEQYF. CDR3 coding DNA: TGCGCCAGCAGCTTGGACGGCCCAGGGGGCGCTTCCTACGAGCAGTACTTC. The full variable domain, with the rest looked up from reference TRBV5-1 and TRBJ2-7, is KAGVTQTPRYLIKTRGQQVTLSCSPISGHRSVSWYQQTPGQGLQFLFEYFSETQRNKGNFPGRFSGRQFSNSRSEMNVSTLELGDSALYLCASSLDGPGGASYEQYFGPGTRLTVT.